This record covers a single TCR beta chain. Its antigen is undetermined. The protocol was immunoSEQ multiplex PCR, while the TCRdb copy is restricted to in-frame clones and leaves out a portion. The table includes tens of thousands of clones, under 85% detected once. The CDR3 runs to 15 residues. V was trimmed by 0 bases and J by 0 bases, leaving 7 bases between them. The germline CDR1 and CDR2 sequences are SGHRS and YFSETQ. This record comes from a study of early stage breast cancer tumors. Findings of the study overall: Unsorted bulk genomic DNA sequencing lacked pairing and functional marker data.

The sample was blood. The chain has TRBV5-1 and TRBJ1-3; D ambiguous. The receptor was derived from a person in their sixties with breast cancer. The CDR3 protein is CASSLDAASGNTIYF. CDR3 nucleotide sequence: TGCGCCAGCAGCTTGGATGCAGCCTCTGGAAACACCATATATTTT.